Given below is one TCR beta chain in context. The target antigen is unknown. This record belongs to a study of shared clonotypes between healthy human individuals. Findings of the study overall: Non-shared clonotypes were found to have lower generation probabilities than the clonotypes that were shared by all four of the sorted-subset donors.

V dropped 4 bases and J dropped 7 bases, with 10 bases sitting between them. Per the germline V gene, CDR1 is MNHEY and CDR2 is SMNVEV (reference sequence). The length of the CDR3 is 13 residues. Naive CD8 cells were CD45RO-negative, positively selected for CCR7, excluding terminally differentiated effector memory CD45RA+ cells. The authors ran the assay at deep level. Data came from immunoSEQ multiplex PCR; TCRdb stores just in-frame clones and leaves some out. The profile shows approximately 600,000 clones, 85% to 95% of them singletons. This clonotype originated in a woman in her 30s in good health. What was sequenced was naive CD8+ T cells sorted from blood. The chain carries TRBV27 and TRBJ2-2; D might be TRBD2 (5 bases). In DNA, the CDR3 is TGTGCCAGCAGTTCGGAGGTCTACGGGGAGCTGTTTTTT. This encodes CASSSEVYGELFF.